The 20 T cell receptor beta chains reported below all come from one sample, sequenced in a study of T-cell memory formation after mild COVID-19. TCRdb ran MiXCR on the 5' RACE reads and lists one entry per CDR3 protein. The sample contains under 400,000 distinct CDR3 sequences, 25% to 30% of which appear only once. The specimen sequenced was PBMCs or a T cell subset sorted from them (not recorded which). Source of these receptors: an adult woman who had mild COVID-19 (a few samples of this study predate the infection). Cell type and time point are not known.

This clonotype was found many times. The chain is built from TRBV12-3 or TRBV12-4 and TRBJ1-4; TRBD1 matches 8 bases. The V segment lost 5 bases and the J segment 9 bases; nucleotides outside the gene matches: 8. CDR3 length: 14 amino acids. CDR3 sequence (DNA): TGTGCCAGCAGTCGGACAGGGTTAACGAAAAAACTGTTTTTT. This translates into CASSRTGLTKKLFF.

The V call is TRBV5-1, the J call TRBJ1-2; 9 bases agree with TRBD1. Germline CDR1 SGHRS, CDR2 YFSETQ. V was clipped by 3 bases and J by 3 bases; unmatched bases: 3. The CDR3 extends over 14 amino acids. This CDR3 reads CASSWDRVDYGYTF. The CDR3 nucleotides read TGCGCCAGCAGCTGGGACAGGGTTGACTATGGCTACACCTTC.

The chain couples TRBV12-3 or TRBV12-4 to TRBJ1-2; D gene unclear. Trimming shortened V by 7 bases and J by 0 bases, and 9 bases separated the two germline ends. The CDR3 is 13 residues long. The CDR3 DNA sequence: TGTGCCAGCACCCCCTGGGCTAACTATGGCTACACCTTC. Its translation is CASTPWANYGYTF.

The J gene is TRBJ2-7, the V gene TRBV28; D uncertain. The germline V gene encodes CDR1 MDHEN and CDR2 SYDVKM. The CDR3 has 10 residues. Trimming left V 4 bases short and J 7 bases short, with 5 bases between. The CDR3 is CASSYREQYF. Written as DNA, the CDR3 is TGTGCCAGCAGTTATCGGGAGCAGTACTTC.

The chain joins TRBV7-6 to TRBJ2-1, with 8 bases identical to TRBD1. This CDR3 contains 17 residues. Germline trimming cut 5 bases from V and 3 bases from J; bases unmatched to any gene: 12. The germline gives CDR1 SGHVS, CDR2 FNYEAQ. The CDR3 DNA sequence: TGTGCCAGCAGCCCAGCACCTTTTGGACAGGGCTACAATGAGCAGTTCTTC. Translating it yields CASSPAPFGQGYNEQFF.

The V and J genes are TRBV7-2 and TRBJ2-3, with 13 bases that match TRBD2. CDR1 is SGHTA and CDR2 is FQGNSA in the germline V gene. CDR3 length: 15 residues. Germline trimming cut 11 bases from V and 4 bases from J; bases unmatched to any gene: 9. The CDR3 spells CACTRTSGSADTQYF. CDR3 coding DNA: TGTGCCTGTACTCGGACTAGCGGGAGCGCAGATACGCAGTATTTT.

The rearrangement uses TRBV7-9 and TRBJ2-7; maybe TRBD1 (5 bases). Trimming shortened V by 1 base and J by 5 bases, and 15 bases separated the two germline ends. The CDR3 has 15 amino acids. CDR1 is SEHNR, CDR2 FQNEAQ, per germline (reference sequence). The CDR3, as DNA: TGTGCCAGCAGCTTAGAGAGGCAGGGTCCCAACGAGCAGTACTTC. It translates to CASSLERQGPNEQYF.

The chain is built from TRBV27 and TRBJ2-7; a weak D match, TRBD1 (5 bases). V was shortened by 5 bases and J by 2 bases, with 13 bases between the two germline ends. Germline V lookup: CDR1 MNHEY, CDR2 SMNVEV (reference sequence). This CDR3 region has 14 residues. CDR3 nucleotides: TGTGCCAGCAGTGCGACAGAACCGCCCTACGAGCAGTACTTC. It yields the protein CASSATEPPYEQYF.

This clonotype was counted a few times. CDR3: CASSVGRATNEKLFF. As DNA, the CDR3 is TGTGCCAGCAGCGTAGGCCGGGCAACTAATGAAAAACTGTTTTTT. The chain couples TRBV9 to TRBJ1-4; no firm D call. V was cut by 0 bases and J by 0 bases, with 6 bases left in between. The length of the CDR3 is 15 residues. Germline V lookup: CDR1 SGDLS, CDR2 YYNGEE.

CDR3 loop: CASSLRGRVTEAFF. In nucleotides, the CDR3 is TGTGCCAGCAGCCTCAGGGGGAGGGTCACTGAAGCTTTCTTT. The chain has TRBV9 and TRBJ1-1; 7 bases are a match to TRBD1. Per germline, CDR1 SGDLS and CDR2 YYNGEE. The CDR3 loop spans 14 amino acids. Trimming cost V 4 bases and J 4 bases; bases outside gene matches: 7. Complete variable domain (other parts from reference TRBV9 and TRBJ1-1): DSGVTQTPKHLITATGQRVTLRCSPRSGDLSVYWYQQSLDQGLQFLIQYYNGEERAKGNILERFSAQQFPDLHSELNLSSLELGDSALYFCASSLRGRVTEAFFGQGTRLTVV.

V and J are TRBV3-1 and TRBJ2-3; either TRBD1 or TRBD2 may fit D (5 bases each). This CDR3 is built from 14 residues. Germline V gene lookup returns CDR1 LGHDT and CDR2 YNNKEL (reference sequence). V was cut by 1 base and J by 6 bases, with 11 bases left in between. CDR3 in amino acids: CASSQGGSGDTQYF. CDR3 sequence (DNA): TGTGCCAGCAGCCAAGGGGGGTCCGGGGATACGCAGTATTTT.

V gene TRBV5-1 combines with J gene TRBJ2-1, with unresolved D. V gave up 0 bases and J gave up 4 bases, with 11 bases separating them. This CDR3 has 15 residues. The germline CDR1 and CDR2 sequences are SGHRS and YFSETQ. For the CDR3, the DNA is TGCGCCAGCAGCTTGGAACAGCCTCCTTACAATGAGCAGTTCTTC. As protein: CASSLEQPPYNEQFF.

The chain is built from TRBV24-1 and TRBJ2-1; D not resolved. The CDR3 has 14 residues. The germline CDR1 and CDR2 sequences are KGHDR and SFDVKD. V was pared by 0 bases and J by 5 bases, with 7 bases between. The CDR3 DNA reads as TGTGCCACCAGTGATTTGTTAGAGAACAATGAGCAGTTCTTC. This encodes CATSDLLENNEQFF.

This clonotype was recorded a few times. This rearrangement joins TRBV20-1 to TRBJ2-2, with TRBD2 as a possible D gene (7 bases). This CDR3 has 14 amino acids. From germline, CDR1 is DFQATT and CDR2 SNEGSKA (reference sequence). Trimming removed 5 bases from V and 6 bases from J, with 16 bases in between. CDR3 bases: TGCAGTGCTCCCCTGGGGGGGGCAGCCGGGGAGCTGTTTTTT. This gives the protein CSAPLGGAAGELFF.

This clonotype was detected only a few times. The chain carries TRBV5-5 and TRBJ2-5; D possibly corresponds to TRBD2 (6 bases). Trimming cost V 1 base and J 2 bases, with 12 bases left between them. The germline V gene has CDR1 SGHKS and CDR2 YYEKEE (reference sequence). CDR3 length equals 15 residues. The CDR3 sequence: CASSLPDGSQETQYF. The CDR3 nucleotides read TGTGCCAGCAGCTTGCCGGACGGGAGTCAAGAGACCCAGTACTTC.

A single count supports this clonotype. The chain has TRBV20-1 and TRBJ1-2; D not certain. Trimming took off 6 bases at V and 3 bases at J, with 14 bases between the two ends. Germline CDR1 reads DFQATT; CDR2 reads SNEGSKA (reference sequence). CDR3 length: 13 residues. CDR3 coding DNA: TGCAGTGCCCCCCGAGGCTCCGACTATGGCTACACCTTC. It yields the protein CSAPRGSDYGYTF.

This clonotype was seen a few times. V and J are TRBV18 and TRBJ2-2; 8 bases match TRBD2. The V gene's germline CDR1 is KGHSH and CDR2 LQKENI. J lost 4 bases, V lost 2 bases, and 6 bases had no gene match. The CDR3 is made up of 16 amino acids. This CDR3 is CASSPAAGGSTGELFF. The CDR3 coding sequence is TGTGCCAGCTCACCAGCGGCGGGAGGTAGCACCGGGGAGCTGTTTTTT.

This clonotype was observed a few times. The CDR3 DNA is TGCGCCAGCAGGCGGAGGGGACTAGCGGGACTCAATGAGCAGTTCTTC. Translation gives CASRRRGLAGLNEQFF. This chain links TRBV5-1 with TRBJ2-1, with 13 bases matching TRBD2. The CDR3 is made up of 16 amino acids. Germline CDR1 SGHRS, CDR2 YFSETQ. After removal of 5 bases from V and 6 bases from J, the junction contained 8 bases not matched to a gene.

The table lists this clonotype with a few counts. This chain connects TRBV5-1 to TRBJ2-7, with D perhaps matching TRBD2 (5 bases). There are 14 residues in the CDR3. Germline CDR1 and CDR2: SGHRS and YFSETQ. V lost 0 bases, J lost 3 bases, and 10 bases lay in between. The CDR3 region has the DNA TGCGCCAGCAGCTTGGATTTGGGAGTCTACGAGCAGTACTTC. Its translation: CASSLDLGVYEQYF.

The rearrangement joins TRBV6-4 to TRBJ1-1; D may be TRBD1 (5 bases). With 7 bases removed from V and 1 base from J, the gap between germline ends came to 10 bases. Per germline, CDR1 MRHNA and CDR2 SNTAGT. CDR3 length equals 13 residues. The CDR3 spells CASTPGGNTEAFF. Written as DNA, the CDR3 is TGTGCCAGCACCCCGGGGGGGAACACTGAAGCTTTCTTT.